The entry below gives a single T cell receptor (beta chain) sequence along with its context. This entry is derived from a study of blood T cell repertoires in COVID-19. Study context: Acute and convalescent COVID-19 samples came from the United States, Italy and Spain. PBMCs, B-cell-depleted T cells, or T cells were the source of the cDNA or gDNA that made up the material.

The CDR3 spans 11 residues. Germline V gene sequence: CDR1 SGHTA, CDR2 FQGNSA. Trimming took off 5 bases at V and 6 bases at J, with 8 bases between the two ends. As processed by the authors: Reference gene primer amplification yielded estimated nucleated cell counts. The repertoire was sequenced with immunoSEQ multiplex PCR; TCRdb's copy has only in-frame clones and lacks some. V and J calls and clone size come straight from that table; D and trimming were deduced from the DNA. The sample holds approximately 200,000 clones, around nine tenths seen once. The sequence derives from a woman aged 55-75 years with acute or convalescent COVID-19. The chain joins TRBV7-2 to TRBJ2-7; D gene ambiguous. The specimen sequenced was peripheral blood. CDR3 amino acids: CASSLLSEQYF. CDR3 in DNA: TGTGCCAGCAGCCTTCTGAGCGAGCAGTACTTC.